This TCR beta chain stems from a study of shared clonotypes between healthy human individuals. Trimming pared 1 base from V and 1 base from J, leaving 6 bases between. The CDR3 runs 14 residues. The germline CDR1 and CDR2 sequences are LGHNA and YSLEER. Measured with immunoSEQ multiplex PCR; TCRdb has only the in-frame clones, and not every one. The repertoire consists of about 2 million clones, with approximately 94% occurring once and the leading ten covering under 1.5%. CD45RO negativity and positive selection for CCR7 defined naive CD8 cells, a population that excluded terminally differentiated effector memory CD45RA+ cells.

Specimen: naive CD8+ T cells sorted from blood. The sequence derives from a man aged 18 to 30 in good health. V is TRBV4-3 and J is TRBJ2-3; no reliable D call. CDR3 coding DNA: TGCGCCAGCAGCCAAGGGCCCGGCACAGATACGCAGTATTTT. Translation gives CASSQGPGTDTQYF.